This passage covers 29 T cell receptor beta chains from one sample sequenced in a study of shared clonotypes between healthy human individuals. Cells designated naive CD8 were CD45RO-negative and were positively selected for CCR7, with terminally differentiated effector memory CD45RA+ cells excluded. Clones were sequenced by immunoSEQ multiplex PCR, and TCRdb holds only the in-frame ones, with some missing. The sample yields more than 500,000 clones, approximately 96% seen once. The sequenced material came from naive CD8+ T cells sorted from blood. Receptors were obtained from a woman in her 30s in good health.

The V gene is TRBV19, the J gene TRBJ1-4; the match to TRBD1 covers 10 bases. The trim removed 5 bases at V and 12 bases at J, leaving 9 bases unmatched. The CDR3 has 14 amino acids. Germline V gene lookup returns CDR1 LNHDA and CDR2 SQIVND (reference sequence). CDR3 in amino acids: CASSVSPGTGELFF. DNA for the CDR3: TGTGCCAGTAGTGTATCTCCCGGGACAGGGGAACTGTTTTTT.

The chain combines TRBV7-8 with TRBJ2-7, with 13 positions matching TRBD2. CDR1 is SGHVS, CDR2 FQNEAQ, per germline. With 4 bases clipped from V and 6 bases from J, the junction kept 12 bases outside the gene matches. CDR3 length: 17 residues. The CDR3 DNA sequence: TGTGCCAGCAGCTCAGACCAAGAACTAGCGGGAGGGATCGAGCAGTACTTC. This translates into CASSSDQELAGGIEQYF.

J is TRBJ2-7 and V is TRBV18; tentatively, D is TRBD1 (6 bases). Per germline, CDR1 KGHSH and CDR2 LQKENI. Trimming left V 0 bases short and J 3 bases short, with 9 bases between. CDR3 length: 14 amino acids. CDR3 nucleotide sequence: TGTGCCAGCTCACCACCGACAGGAGGCTACGAGCAGTACTTC. Translating gives CASSPPTGGYEQYF.

The sample holds one count of this clone. At one end, the junction sequence differs from germline, possibly due to a read error. The V gene is TRBV28, the J gene TRBJ2-7; TRBD2 agrees at 9 bases. The CDR3 has 16 residues. Germline loops: CDR1 MDHEN, CDR2 SYDVKM. DNA for the CDR3: TGTGCCAGCAGGGCCGTCCCGGGACTAGCCCAATACGAGCGGTACTTC. This sequence encodes CASRAVPGLAQYERYF.

The table lists this clone with a count of one. This specimen includes other DNA sequences encoding the same CDR3. CDR3 protein: CASSYGETQYF. The CDR3 DNA sequence: TGTGCCAGCAGTTATGGCGAGACCCAGTACTTC. The chain carries TRBV6-5 and TRBJ2-5; D is ambiguous. Trimming cost V 3 bases and J 5 bases, with 4 bases left between them. The germline gives CDR1 MNHEY, CDR2 SVGAGI. This CDR3 is built from 11 residues.

This sequence joins TRBV7-6 and TRBJ1-4; no clear D gene. V lost 1 base and J 5 bases, leaving 11 bases between the germline ends. Germline V gene lookup returns CDR1 SGHVS and CDR2 FNYEAQ. The CDR3 consists of 15 residues. CDR3 coding DNA: TGTGCCAGCAGCTTAGGGGGATGGGTAAATGAAAAACTGTTTTTT. Translation: CASSLGGWVNEKLFF.

The chain has TRBV14 and TRBJ1-1, with D possibly TRBD1 on 6 matching bases. This CDR3 contains 13 residues. The germline CDR1 and CDR2 sequences are SGHDN and FVKESK. Trimming shortened V by 4 bases and J by 1 base, and 7 bases separated the two germline ends. The CDR3 DNA reads as TGTGCCAGCAGCCTGACAGGGAACACTGAAGCTTTCTTT. Protein sequence: CASSLTGNTEAFF.

The chain combines TRBV7-9 with TRBJ2-1; 7 bases match TRBD1. Unmatched junction bases numbered 5, after V lost 4 bases and J lost 8 bases. CDR3 length: 13 residues. The germline V gene encodes CDR1 SEHNR and CDR2 FQNEAQ (reference sequence). CDR3 sequence (DNA): TGTGCCAGCAGCTCAGGACAGGATGATGAGCAGTTCTTC. It yields the protein CASSSGQDDEQFF.

The chain couples TRBV9 to TRBJ1-4; D may be TRBD1 (5 bases). The germline gives CDR1 SGDLS, CDR2 YYNGEE. CDR3 length equals 13 residues. V was pared by 2 bases and J by 8 bases, with 10 bases between. The CDR3 DNA is TGTGCCAGCAGCGTGGGACGGGGGGAAAAACTGTTTTTT. Translating it yields CASSVGRGEKLFF.

The chain employs TRBV7-2 and TRBJ1-1; no firm D call. The CDR3 is 15 amino acids. Germline values: CDR1 SGHTA, CDR2 FQGNSA. Deletions cut 4 bases from V and 2 bases from J, with 14 bases between. This chain's CDR3 is CASSSPEGENTEAFF. Here the CDR3 DNA reads TGTGCCAGCAGCTCCCCGGAGGGAGAAAACACTGAAGCTTTCTTT.

The chain joins TRBV19 to TRBJ1-1; no reliable D call. This CDR3 comprises 13 residues. V was clipped by 5 bases and J by 4 bases, with 11 bases between them. Germline V gives CDR1 LNHDA, CDR2 SQIVND (reference sequence). The CDR3 region is CASSLFSGTEAFF. CDR3 nucleotide sequence: TGTGCCAGTAGTCTCTTTAGCGGCACTGAAGCTTTCTTT.

This clone occurred once. The chain links TRBV27 to TRBJ2-7; TRBD2 matches at 8 bases. This CDR3 contains 11 residues. Germline CDR1 and CDR2: MNHEY and SMNVEV (reference sequence). With 4 bases clipped from V and 11 bases from J, the junction kept 4 bases outside the gene matches. The DNA for the CDR3 is TGTGCCAGCAGTTCGGGACTAGTAGAGTACTTC. Residues: CASSSGLVEYF.

The chain combines TRBV5-6 with TRBJ2-5; D is perhaps TRBD1 (5 bases). This CDR3 has 13 amino acids. V lost 8 bases to trimming and J lost 9 bases, with 20 bases between them. CDR1 SGHDT and CDR2 YYEEEE come from the germline V gene. CDR3 sequence: CASSFAREGAQYF. The CDR3 bases are TGTGCCAGTTCCTTTGCCAGGGAAGGTGCCCAGTACTTC.

The rearrangement links TRBV6-5 to TRBJ1-2, with 9 bases fitting TRBD1. The CDR3 consists of 13 residues. V trimming: 8 bases; J trimming: 3 bases; junction bases outside the gene matches: 4. The V gene's germline CDR1 is MNHEY and CDR2 SVGAGI. Here the CDR3 reads CASGTGTYYGYTF. The CDR3 DNA reads as TGTGCCAGCGGGACAGGGACTTACTATGGCTACACCTTC.

The V gene is TRBV6-1, the J gene TRBJ1-5, with 8 nucleotides matching TRBD1. In germline, CDR1 is MNHNS, CDR2 SASEGT. The length of the CDR3 is 14 residues. The J segment lost 4 bases and the V segment lost 6 bases, leaving 5 bases of the junction unmatched. The CDR3 region has the DNA TGTGCCAGCAGCCTGGGACAGGTAAATCAGCCCCAGCATTTT. Amino acid sequence: CASSLGQVNQPQHF.

V usage is TRBV30 and J usage is TRBJ1-2; D is uncertain. In germline, CDR1 is GTSNPN, CDR2 SVGIG (reference sequence). The CDR3 covers 13 residues. Deletions cut 3 bases from V and 4 bases from J, with 12 bases between. CDR3 sequence reads: CAWSPAPGYGYTF. The CDR3, as DNA: TGTGCCTGGAGCCCAGCGCCAGGCTATGGCTACACCTTC.

The gene calls are TRBV6-6 and TRBJ1-1, with D unclear. Germline V gene data show CDR1 as MNHNY and CDR2 as SVGAGI (reference sequence). Trimming removed 2 bases from V and 1 base from J, with 5 bases in between. This CDR3 region has 13 residues. CDR3 DNA: TGTGCCAGCAGTTACGGGCCGAACACTGAAGCTTTCTTT. Its translation is CASSYGPNTEAFF.

The CDR3 coding sequence is TGTGCCAGCAGTTTCTTGCTCAAAGATACGCAGTATTTT. Its translation is CASSFLLKDTQYF. The V gene is TRBV28, the J gene TRBJ2-3; D is unresolved. Germline V gives CDR1 MDHEN, CDR2 SYDVKM. The CDR3 runs to 13 residues. V lost 3 bases and J 5 bases, leaving 9 bases between the germline ends.

This chain joins TRBV30 and TRBJ1-1; D is uncertain. Trimming shortened V by 3 bases and J by 3 bases, and 8 bases separated the two germline ends. CDR1 GTSNPN and CDR2 SVGIG come from the germline V gene (reference sequence). The CDR3 length is 12 residues. The CDR3 coding sequence is TGTGCCTGGAGCCCGATCGACACTGAAGCTTTCTTT. Translated: CAWSPIDTEAFF.

J is TRBJ2-1 and V is TRBV4-1, with 8 bases matching TRBD2. The length of the CDR3 is 15 residues. Trimming cost V 5 bases and J 4 bases; bases outside gene matches: 7. Germline V lookup: CDR1 MGHRA, CDR2 YSYEKL. CDR3 loop: CASSAELAVYNEQFF. The CDR3 DNA reads TGCGCCAGCAGCGCTGAACTAGCGGTGTACAATGAGCAGTTCTTC.

The genes are TRBV27 and TRBJ2-5, with D perhaps TRBD1 (5 bases). From germline, CDR1 is MNHEY and CDR2 SMNVEV (reference sequence). There are 12 residues in the CDR3. V was pared by 3 bases and J by 6 bases, with 8 bases between. The CDR3 DNA sequence: TGTGCCAGCAGTTTTTGGGGCCAGACCCAGTACTTC. Its protein product is CASSFWGQTQYF.

The chain employs TRBV28 and TRBJ2-1; 13 bases map to TRBD2. Germline values: CDR1 MDHEN, CDR2 SYDVKM. The CDR3 is 11 residues long. The V segment lost 9 bases and the J segment 15 bases; nucleotides outside the gene matches: 5. This CDR3 reads CASGTSGAMFF. The CDR3 DNA sequence: TGTGCCAGTGGGACTAGCGGGGCCATGTTCTTC.

The gene calls are TRBV15 and TRBJ2-3, with 11 bases identical to TRBD2. V dropped 10 bases and J dropped 1; count of bases not matched to a gene: 19. Looked up from germline, CDR1 is LNHNV and CDR2 is YYDKDF (reference sequence). The CDR3 is 19 amino acids. In DNA, the CDR3 is TGTGCCATACGACCACTAGCGGGAGACCTAAGGTTGGGCACAGATACGCAGTATTTT. Protein sequence: CAIRPLAGDLRLGTDTQYF.

The rearrangement links TRBV28 to TRBJ2-5; 8 nucleotides align to TRBD1. Near its end, the DNA agrees better with TRBJ2-7, so the J call may be wrong. CDR3 length: 17 amino acids. Per the germline V gene, CDR1 is MDHEN and CDR2 is SYDVKM. For the CDR3, the DNA is TGTGCCAGCAGCGCGCCCGGACAGGGTTTACGATCCTACGAGCAGTACTTC. Translating it yields CASSAPGQGLRSYEQYF.

V gene TRBV19 combines with J gene TRBJ2-3, with 10 bases lining up with TRBD2. The CDR3 has 18 residues. V lost 6 bases and J lost 6; bases outside the gene matches: 18. Germline V lookup: CDR1 LNHDA, CDR2 SQIVND (reference sequence). Here the CDR3 reads CASSKRTSGNYIPDTQYF. Here the CDR3 DNA reads TGTGCCAGTAGCAAGCGGACTAGCGGTAACTACATCCCCGATACGCAGTATTTT.

V gene TRBV29-1 combines with J gene TRBJ2-5, with D unclear. There are 15 residues in the CDR3. V lost 1 base and J 5 bases, leaving 17 bases between the germline ends. Germline assignment: CDR1 SQVTM and CDR2 ANQGSEA. In DNA, the CDR3 is TGCAGCGTTGAAGGATGGGTGGGTCGGATCGAGACCCAGTACTTC. Translation gives CSVEGWVGRIETQYF.

V usage is TRBV7-7 and J usage is TRBJ2-2; no reliable D call. The CDR3 consists of 14 residues. The V gene's germline CDR1 is SSHAT and CDR2 FNYEAQ (reference sequence). Trimming took 6 bases from V and 2 from J, leaving 10 bases between them. In DNA, the CDR3 is TGTGCCAGCAGTATTGCGGAAAACACCGGGGAGCTGTTTTTT. Translated, it gives CASSIAENTGELFF.

The chain recombines TRBV28 with TRBJ2-2, with D possibly TRBD2 on 5 matching bases. Germline CDR1 MDHEN, CDR2 SYDVKM. CDR3 length equals 18 residues. With 2 bases removed from V and 2 bases from J, the gap between germline ends came to 18 bases. The CDR3: CASSLEGSGQDNTGELFF. CDR3 in DNA: TGTGCCAGCAGTTTAGAGGGTAGTGGGCAGGATAACACCGGGGAGCTGTTTTTT. The full variable domain, with the rest looked up from reference TRBV28 and TRBJ2-2, is DVKVTQSSRYLVKRTGEKVFLECVQDMDHENMFWYRQDPGLGLRLIYFSYDVKMKEKGDIPEGYSVSREKKERFSLILESASTNQTSMYLCASSLEGSGQDNTGELFFGEGSRLTVL.

The chain uses TRBV9 and TRBJ2-3; no firm D call. The CDR3 contains 15 residues. The V gene's germline CDR1 is SGDLS and CDR2 YYNGEE. V was cut by 3 bases and J by 1 base, with 12 bases left in between. The CDR3 nucleotides read TGTGCCAGCAGCGCCGACGGACGAGGCACAGATACGCAGTATTTT. This gives the protein CASSADGRGTDTQYF.